The rows below give T cell receptor beta chains drawn from one sample of a study of blood T cell repertoires in COVID-19. Profiled with immunoSEQ multiplex PCR; TCRdb holds only in-frame clones, not every one. The sample has about 94,000 clones; approximately 74% are singletons. The sample was peripheral blood. These receptors were obtained from a man between 70 and 80 years old with COVID-19, enrolled during active disease. CDR3s include the opening cysteine and the closing phenylalanine or tryptophan. D genes are given only for firm matches. Some rows have no size entry. The others give once, few or many, or a class for an expanded clone.

TRBJ2-3 | . | TRBD1 | TRBV27 | CASSLGQGADTQYF | TGTGCCAGCAGTCTGGGACAGGGGGCGGATACGCAGTATTTT
TRBJ2-7 | . | TRBD1 | TRBV7-3 | CASSLNRGPYGQYF | TGTGCCAGCAGCCTTAACAGGGGCCCCTACGGGCAGTACTTC
TRBJ2-7 | . | . | TRBV18 | CASSPSGGISYEQYF | TGTGCCAGCTCACCCTCAGGGGGGATATCCTACGAGCAGTACTTC
TRBJ2-3 | . | . | TRBV7-2 | CASSLALRSVRESTDTQYF | TGTGCCAGCAGCTTAGCGCTGCGGTCGGTCAGGGAAAGCACAGATACGCAGTATTTT
TRBJ2-7 | . | TRBD2 | TRBV10-3 | CAVKVLADSYEQYF | TGTGCCGTCAAGGTCCTAGCGGACTCCTACGAGCAGTACTTC
TRBJ1-3 | . | . | TRBV11-2 | CASGQSSGNTIYF | TGTGCCAGCGGACAGTCATCTGGAAACACCATATATTTT
TRBJ2-4 | . | . | TRBV10-2 | CASRTEEGTLAKNIQYF | TGCGCCAGCAGGACTGAGGAGGGGACCCTAGCCAAAAACATTCAGTACTTC
TRBJ1-2 | . | . | TRBV4-2 | CASSQGIGALYGYTF | TGTGCCAGCAGCCAAGGGATAGGGGCCCTATATGGCTACACCTTC
TRBJ2-3 | . | TRBD2 | TRBV4-3 | CASSLHRGLAGVADTQYF | TGCGCCAGCAGCCTCCACCGCGGACTAGCGGGAGTGGCAGATACGCAGTATTTT
TRBJ2-3 | once | TRBD2 | TRBV6-4 | CASPFNGGETDTQYF | TGTGCCAGCCCCTTTAACGGGGGGGAGACAGATACGCAGTATTTT
TRBJ2-7 | few | . | TRBV4-3 | CASSHALGARVYEQYF | TGCGCCAGCAGCCATGCATTAGGCGCTAGAGTCTACGAGCAGTACTTC
TRBJ2-7 | . | . | TRBV5-1 | CASSLAGGQSAYEQYF | TGCGCCAGCAGCTTGGCCGGAGGACAGTCCGCCTACGAGCAGTACTTC
TRBJ2-3 | . | TRBD2 | TRBV7-3 | CASSSTSGTDTQYF | TGTGCCAGCAGCTCGACTAGCGGCACAGATACGCAGTATTTT
TRBJ2-1 | few | TRBD2 | TRBV7-3 | CASSWEASGLLSINEQFF | TGTGCCAGCAGCTGGGAAGCTAGCGGGCTCCTTTCGATCAATGAGCAGTTCTTC
TRBJ2-1 | . | TRBD1 | TRBV7-8 | CASSFAGTGGNEQFF | TGTGCCAGCAGCTTTGCCGGGACAGGGGGGAATGAGCAGTTCTTC
TRBJ2-1 | . | TRBD2 | TRBV9 | CASRQRESSYNEQFF | TGTGCCAGCAGACAGCGGGAGAGCTCCTACAATGAGCAGTTCTTC
TRBJ2-2 | once | . | TRBV10-3 | CAIRASLGGTGELFF | TGTGCCATCAGAGCGTCGCTAGGCGGCACCGGGGAGCTGTTTTTT
TRBJ1-2 | many | TRBD1 | TRBV29-1 | CSAGTGFGYGYTF | TGCAGCGCCGGGACAGGGTTTGGCTATGGCTACACCTTC
TRBJ1-4 | . | . | TRBV5-1 | CASSRQGITNEKLFF | TGCGCCAGCAGTCGCCAGGGGATTACTAATGAAAAACTGTTTTTT
TRBJ2-7 | once | TRBD2 | TRBV2 | CASSVGAGRSYEQYF | TGTGCCAGCAGTGTCGGAGCGGGACGCTCCTACGAGCAGTACTTC
TRBJ1-2 | . | . | TRBV6-1 | CASSEALGYTF | TGTGCCAGCAGTGAAGCCCTCGGCTACACCTTC
TRBJ2-5 | . | . | TRBV6-2/TRBV6-3 | CASRPRGAQETQYF | TGTGCCAGCAGACCTCGAGGAGCCCAAGAGACCCAGTACTTC
TRBJ2-1 | . | TRBD2 | TRBV5-3 | CARSLRLAGLNEQFF | TGTGCCAGAAGCTTGCGTCTAGCGGGTCTCAATGAGCAGTTCTTC
TRBJ1-2 | . | TRBD1 | TRBV27 | CASSLGTGGHYGYTF | TGTGCCAGCAGCCTAGGGACAGGGGGCCACTATGGCTACACCTTC
TRBJ1-2 | . | TRBD1 | TRBV29-1 | CSVDPGGGYGYTF | TGCAGCGTTGACCCAGGGGGCGGCTATGGCTACACCTTC
TRBJ2-1 | . | TRBD2 | TRBV27 | CASSFYAGARNEQFF | TGTGCCAGCAGTTTTTACGCGGGAGCGCGGAATGAGCAGTTCTTC
TRBJ2-7 | . | . | TRBV6-5 | CASRPPGNYEQYF | TGTGCCAGCAGACCCCCGGGGAACTACGAGCAGTACTTC
TRBJ2-7 | . | . | TRBV28 | CASSQGVYEQYF | TGTGCCAGCAGCCAAGGGGTCTACGAGCAGTACTTC
TRBJ2-7 | . | TRBD1 | TRBV6-5 | CASSFRQGARTYEQYF | TGTGCCAGCAGTTTCCGACAGGGGGCTAGAACGTACGAGCAGTACTTC
TRBJ1-1 | . | . | TRBV12-3/TRBV12-4 | CASSPPGAEAFF | TGTGCCAGCAGCCCCCCCGGAGCTGAAGCTTTCTTT
TRBJ2-1 | . | . | TRBV19 | CASSSGDSGYNEQFF | TGTGCCAGTAGTAGCGGGGACAGCGGGTACAATGAGCAGTTCTTC
TRBJ2-5 | . | . | TRBV19 | CASSMVGESRTQYF | TGTGCCAGTAGTATGGTAGGAGAATCTCGGACCCAGTACTTC
TRBJ1-1 | . | . | TRBV5-5 | CASSLESSRTEAFF | TGTGCCAGCAGCTTGGAATCTTCGAGGACTGAAGCTTTCTTT
TRBJ2-1 | . | TRBD2 | TRBV19 | CASSTLAGDYNEQFF | TGTGCCAGTAGTACCCTAGCGGGAGACTACAATGAGCAGTTCTTC
TRBJ2-7 | . | . | TRBV12-3/TRBV12-4 | CASSPQGSYEQYF | TGTGCCAGCAGCCCACAGGGTTCCTACGAGCAGTACTTC